Reported below is one T cell receptor beta chain. Its antigen is unidentified. V lost 1 base and J lost 6; bases outside the gene matches: 6. CDR1 and CDR2 from the germline V gene are SNHLY and FYNNEI. The CDR3 sequence is 16 residues long. These data are taken from a study of T cell repertoires in cytomegalovirus infection. Study-wide background: Through public TCR beta signatures, both CMV infection and matching HLA type were indicated.

General observations from the study: Across the ex vivo response, the dominant clonotypes were HLA-C-restricted CMV-specific TCR beta clonotypes.

TCRdb reanalysed the reads using MiXCR and keeps one entry per CDR3 protein. The profile shows nearly 550,000 distinct CDR3 sequences, more than 15% of them singletons. This TCR was sampled from a human donor in good health (CMV status not recorded). Some clones in this sample may be carry-over from other donors' samples. The gene calls are TRBV2 and TRBJ1-5; 10 bases fit TRBD1. The sequenced sample was CD8+ T cells from PBMCs. CDR3 nucleotides: TGTGCCAGCAGTGAAGGCCGGACAGGGGGAAGTCAGCCCCAGCATTTT. It encodes CASSEGRTGGSQPQHF.